This TCR beta chain was sequenced for a study of vaccination and CD4 T cells after COVID-19. Overall study context: Six males and four females, two of them Hispanic, were enrolled as convalescents. The study's findings and limits: The cohort comprised relatively few convalescent patients, and no early post-infection timepoints were analyzed. From a median of roughly 20 to 40, SARS-CoV-2-reactive clonotypes increased, though not significantly.

With regard to this clonotype: Its target is unknown.

The treatment: approximately 9-day PBMC culture with coronavirus spike peptide pools or control peptides (ViraFEST assay). V gave up 7 bases and J gave up 0 bases, with 10 bases separating them. Germline-derived CDR1 and CDR2 are DFQATT and SNEGSKA (reference sequence). The CDR3 has 12 amino acids. Oncomine TCR Beta short-read sequencing was applied to DNA from cultured CD4+ T cells. TCRdb processed the PCR reads anew with MiXCR; each CDR3 protein has one entry. The sample contains about 12,000 distinct CDR3 sequences, roughly 55% of which appear only once. The sequenced sample was CD4+ T cells from blood, cultured in vitro. The J gene is TRBJ2-7, the V gene TRBV20-1; D may be TRBD1 (5 bases). The TCR sequence derives from a human donor who had recovered from COVID-19. The CDR3 loop is CSVIGDSYEQYF. In DNA, the CDR3 is TGCAGTGTAATAGGGGACTCCTACGAGCAGTACTTC.